This passage covers 21 T cell receptor beta chains from one sample sequenced in a study of T cells in Graves' hyperthyroidism and ophthalmopathy. TCR beta CDR3 regions were amplified from RNA transcripts. The study used the HTBI primer set for a first-round RT-PCR of the TCR CDR3. From the multiplex PCR reads, TCRdb called clonotypes with MiXCR, one entry per CDR3 protein. The sample has 600,000 to 750,000 distinct CDR3 sequences; 15% to 20% are singletons. The material sequenced was blood. All receptors come from a man in his fifties with Graves' hyperthyroidism.

V is TRBV6-1 and J is TRBJ1-1, with D possibly TRBD1 on 6 matching bases. Germline V gene data show CDR1 as MNHNS and CDR2 as SASEGT. Between the trimmed V and J ends, which lost 10 bases and 4 bases, there was a span of 16 bases. CDR3 length equals 13 residues. The CDR3, as DNA: TGTGCCATAGCCCGGACAGTAGCCACTGAAGCTTTCTTT. Its protein is CAIARTVATEAFF.

This clonotype appeared many times. V usage is TRBV14 and J usage is TRBJ2-1, with D possibly called TRBD1 or TRBD2 (6 bases each). There are 16 residues in the CDR3. Germline-derived CDR1 and CDR2 are SGHDN and FVKESK. V dropped 3 bases and J dropped 5 bases, with 17 bases sitting between them. CDR3 bases: TGTGCCAGCAGCCAGGAGGGGGTAGAGGGAGACAATGAGCAGTTCTTC. This encodes CASSQEGVEGDNEQFF. The full variable domain, with the rest looked up from reference TRBV14 and TRBJ2-1, is EAGVTQFPSHSVIEKGQTVTLRCDPISGHDNLYWYRRVMGKEIKFLLHFVKESKQDESGMPNNRFLAERTGGTYSTLKVQPAELEDSGVYFCASSQEGVEGDNEQFFGPGTRLTVL.

This clonotype occurred many times. The chain links TRBV27 to TRBJ2-1, with 7 bases matching TRBD1. The V gene end was trimmed by 6 bases and the J gene end by 8 bases; junction bases not matched to a gene: 7. The germline CDR1 and CDR2 sequences are MNHEY and SMNVEV (reference sequence). The CDR3 contains 13 residues. As DNA, the CDR3 is TGTGCCAGCAGCCGACAGGGAAACTATGAGCAGTTCTTC. Protein: CASSRQGNYEQFF.

This clonotype came up a few times. This chain links TRBV18 with TRBJ2-1, with D perhaps assigned TRBD1 or TRBD2 (6 bases each). This CDR3 region has 13 residues. V was pared by 2 bases and J by 9 bases, with 11 bases between. From germline, CDR1 is KGHSH and CDR2 LQKENI. CDR3 DNA: TGTGCCAGCTCACCAGGTGGGGGGCGTGAGCAGTTCTTC. Protein sequence: CASSPGGGREQFF.

This chain joins TRBV19 and TRBJ2-5; D is possibly TRBD2 (5 bases). Germline loops: CDR1 LNHDA, CDR2 SQIVND (reference sequence). This CDR3 region has 17 residues. The V and J ends lost 5 bases and 2 bases respectively, with 21 bases between them. CDR3 sequence reads: CASSLYLDFRPQETQYF. CDR3 coding DNA: TGTGCCAGTAGTTTATATTTGGACTTCCGCCCACAAGAGACCCAGTACTTC.

This clonotype was observed many times. V is TRBV6-2 or TRBV6-3 and J is TRBJ1-2; the D gene is possibly TRBD1 (6 bases). The germline CDR1 and CDR2 sequences are MNHEY and SVGEGT. This CDR3 region has 16 residues. V was pared by 6 bases and J by 4 bases, with 21 bases between. CDR3 protein: CASRRQDRILFYGYTF. The CDR3 nucleotides read TGTGCCAGCAGACGCCAAGACAGGATCCTGTTCTATGGCTACACCTTC.

This clonotype was counted between two and nine times. DNA for the CDR3: TGTGCCAGCAGCTTAGGGGGACAGGGTTTTCAGCCCCAGCATTTT. As protein: CASSLGGQGFQPQHF. V gene TRBV7-2 combines with J gene TRBJ1-5; 9 bases line up with TRBD1. V trimming: 1 base; J trimming: 6 bases; junction bases outside the gene matches: 4. The CDR3 loop spans 15 amino acids. The V gene's germline CDR1 is SGHTA and CDR2 FQGNSA.

At least ten counts were recorded for this clonotype. The rearrangement uses TRBV30 and TRBJ1-1; D remains unclear. Germline V gene data show CDR1 as GTSNPN and CDR2 as SVGIG (reference sequence). V was trimmed by 4 bases and J by 0 bases, leaving 9 bases between them. This CDR3 is 13 amino acids long. The CDR3 DNA follows: TGTGCCTGGACCACGGGTATGAACACTGAAGCTTTCTTT. This encodes CAWTTGMNTEAFF.

This clonotype occurred many times. This chain joins TRBV18 and TRBJ2-1; D uncertain. The CDR3 contains 14 residues. CDR1 is KGHSH and CDR2 is LQKENI in the germline V gene. The V and J ends lost 4 bases and 7 bases respectively, with 14 bases between them. CDR3 bases: TGTGCCAGCTCACTACAAGGATCGCCAAATGAGCAGTTCTTC. Its protein product is CASSLQGSPNEQFF.

The chain couples TRBV30 to TRBJ2-3; possible D gene TRBD1, 5 bases. Germline values: CDR1 GTSNPN, CDR2 SVGIG (reference sequence). CDR3 length: 16 amino acids. The ends were cut back, 0 bases at V and 0 bases at J, with 13 bases in the middle. The CDR3 sequence: CAWSVGQGPSTDTQYF. CDR3 DNA: TGTGCCTGGAGTGTTGGTCAGGGCCCGAGCACAGATACGCAGTATTTT.

With regard to this clonotype: With a much larger clone just one base away, this may be a read error. The chain recombines TRBV7-8 with TRBJ2-2, with TRBD1 as a possible D gene (5 bases). Trimming shortened V by 3 bases and J by 3 bases, and 14 bases separated the two germline ends. This CDR3 region has 16 residues. The germline gives CDR1 SGHVS, CDR2 FQNEAQ. CDR3 loop: CASSFGIGAHTGELFF. The DNA of the CDR3 is TGTGCCAGCAGCTTTGGAATAGGGGCCCACACCGGGGAGCTGTTTTTT.

Ten or more counts support this clonotype. The V and J genes are TRBV28 and TRBJ1-4; 7 bases are shared with TRBD1. Germline lookup yields CDR1 MDHEN and CDR2 SYDVKM. The V and J ends lost 10 bases and 8 bases, in that order; junction bases with no gene match: 16. The CDR3 runs to 15 residues. This CDR3 reads CATGMVTGLGEKLFF. The CDR3 region has the DNA TGTGCCACCGGTATGGTGACAGGGTTGGGGGAAAAACTGTTTTTT.

CDR3 sequence (DNA): TGTGCCAGCAGCCAAGAGGGAGGCGGGGGCGCAGATACGCAGTATTTT. Protein product: CASSQEGGGGADTQYF. This chain connects TRBV27 to TRBJ2-3, with D maybe TRBD2 (7 bases). CDR3 length: 16 amino acids. Germline CDR1 reads MNHEY; CDR2 reads SMNVEV (reference sequence). Trimming cost V 6 bases and J 4 bases, with 20 bases left between them.

This clonotype was observed many times. The J gene is TRBJ2-7, the V gene TRBV12-3 or TRBV12-4, with D unclear. CDR3 length: 14 residues. V lost 6 bases, J lost 0 bases, and 12 bases lay in between. Here the CDR3 reads CASRVARRSYEQYF. The CDR3 DNA reads TGTGCCAGCAGAGTCGCCCGCCGCTCCTACGAGCAGTACTTC.

This clonotype was observed a few times. The chain is built from TRBV11-2 and TRBJ1-3; unclear D gene. CDR1 and CDR2 (germline): SGHAT, FQNNGV. Trimming shortened V by 1 base and J by 3 bases, and 7 bases separated the two germline ends. The CDR3 extends over 14 amino acids. This CDR3 is CASSLGQIGNTIYF. The CDR3, as DNA: TGTGCCAGCAGCTTAGGACAAATTGGAAACACCATATATTTT.

This clonotype has only a few counts. DNA of the CDR3: TGTGCCAGCTCACCACGATTGGACAGGGCGAGCTATGGCTACACCTTC. Its protein is CASSPRLDRASYGYTF. This rearrangement joins TRBV18 to TRBJ1-2, with 8 positions matching TRBD1. There are 16 residues in the CDR3. Germline assignment: CDR1 KGHSH and CDR2 LQKENI. V gave up 1 base and J gave up 4 bases; unmatched junction bases: 8.

The rearrangement uses TRBV6-1 and TRBJ2-1, with D possibly matching TRBD1 (6 bases). With 6 bases removed from V and 10 bases from J, the gap between germline ends came to 13 bases. The CDR3 loop spans 12 amino acids. The germline CDR1 and CDR2 sequences are MNHNS and SASEGT. The CDR3 DNA sequence: TGTGCCAGCAGCATCGACGGGACAGAGCAGTTCTTC. This gives the protein CASSIDGTEQFF.

This clonotype was detected many times. The J gene is TRBJ2-7, the V gene TRBV7-3, with TRBD1 as a possible D gene (5 bases). The germline V gene has CDR1 SGHTA and CDR2 FQGTGA. CDR3 size: 13 residues. The V and J ends lost 4 bases and 4 bases respectively, with 11 bases between them. CDR3 bases: TGTGCCAGCAGCTCTGGGGCCATATACGAGCAGTACTTC. Translating gives CASSSGAIYEQYF.

In its sample, this clonotype was seen a few times. The genes are TRBV19 and TRBJ1-1, with 9 bases lining up with TRBD1. The junction had 9 bases not matched to a gene; V was cut back by 6 bases and J by 1 base. The CDR3 is 16 amino acids. Germline assignment: CDR1 LNHDA and CDR2 SQIVND (reference sequence). The chain's CDR3 is CASSWGQGRGNTEAFF. Here the CDR3 DNA reads TGTGCCAGTAGCTGGGGACAGGGAAGGGGGAACACTGAAGCTTTCTTT.

This clonotype was seen more than once but under ten times. This chain joins TRBV30 and TRBJ1-6; D is possibly TRBD1 (5 bases). V was pared by 2 bases and J by 8 bases, with 10 bases between. The CDR3 has 13 residues. Germline CDR1 GTSNPN, CDR2 SVGIG (reference sequence). CDR3 DNA: TGTGCCTGGAGTACCATGACAGATTCACCCCTCCACTTT. Translated, it gives CAWSTMTDSPLHF.

Concerning this clonotype itself: A clone one base away is much larger, so this may be a read error. The chain uses TRBV7-3 and TRBJ1-6; D remains ambiguous. The CDR3 covers 14 residues. The germline V gene encodes CDR1 SGHTA and CDR2 FQGTGA. The CDR3 nucleotides read TGTGCCAGCAGCTTAAACAGTAATAATTCACCCCTCCTCTTT. It translates to CASSLNSNNSPLLF.